The rows below give T cell receptor beta chains drawn from one sample of a study of CD8+ T cells in alopecia areata. Method: immunoSEQ multiplex PCR; TCRdb's copy keeps in-frame clones and lacks some. The profile shows about 190,000 clones, roughly 64% of them singletons. The starting material was CD4+ T cells sorted from blood, obtained at week 4, from a patient treated with tofacitinib. The receptors were gathered from a human donor with alopecia areata. CDR3s include the opening cysteine and the closing phenylalanine or tryptophan. D genes are given only for firm matches. Only some rows state a clone size, as once, few, many or a class for expanded clones.

j_call d_call v_call clone_size cdr3_nt cdr3_aa
TRBJ1-2 . TRBV25-1 . TGTGCCAGCAGTGAAACCGGGGAGACCTATGGCTACACCTTC CASSETGETYGYTF
TRBJ2-1 . TRBV20-1 few TGCAGTGCTGCCCGATACAATGAGCAGTTCTTC CSAARYNEQFF
TRBJ2-3 . TRBV30 . TGTGCCTGGAGTGTACCAGGAGGGTCCACAGATACGCAGTATTTT CAWSVPGGSTDTQYF
TRBJ1-5 . TRBV25-1 . TGTGCCAGCAGTGAATTGAAGATCAATCAGCCCCAGCATTTT CASSELKINQPQHF
TRBJ1-4 . TRBV25-1 . TGTGCCAGCAGTGACCCCGAGGGGACTAATGAAAAACTGTTTTTT CASSDPEGTNEKLFF
TRBJ2-2 TRBD1 TRBV19 . TGTGCCAGTAGATATCCGTCCGGGACAGGGAACACCGGGGAGCTGTTTTTT CASRYPSGTGNTGELFF
TRBJ2-3 . TRBV9 few TGTGCCAGCAGCTTCCGGGACCCGAGCACAGATACGCAGTATTTT CASSFRDPSTDTQYF
TRBJ2-1 . TRBV5-1 . TGCGCCAGCAGCTTGGCCGAAGGGGGGTCCTACAATGAGCAGTTCTTC CASSLAEGGSYNEQFF
TRBJ2-5 . TRBV29-1 . TGCAGCGTTGGCGAGGGGACAGAGACCCAGTACTTC CSVGEGTETQYF
TRBJ1-2 TRBD1 TRBV29-1 once TGCAGCGTGTGGACAGGGGCACTTTCTAACTATGGCTACACCTTC CSVWTGALSNYGYTF
TRBJ1-4 TRBD1 TRBV28 many TGTGCCAGCAGCACGGGACAGGGAAGTGAAAAACTGTTTTTT CASSTGQGSEKLFF
TRBJ1-6 . TRBV4-3 . TGCGCCAGCAGCCAGGGTGGTAATTCACCCCTCCACTTT CASSQGGNSPLHF
TRBJ1-1 TRBD1 TRBV30 . TGTGCCTGGGTAAACAGGGGGCGCTTTGCTTTCTTT CAWVNRGRFAFF
TRBJ2-7 . TRBV7-2 . TGTGCCAGCAGCTTACGACACGAGCAGTACTTC CASSLRHEQYF
TRBJ1-6 . TRBV19 . TGTGCCAGTATGAGAGGGACTAATTCACCCCTCCACTTT CASMRGTNSPLHF
TRBJ1-2 TRBD1 TRBV5-1 . TGCGCCAGCAGCTCGGGACAGGGCGGCTATGGCTACACCTTC CASSSGQGGYGYTF
TRBJ2-5 . TRBV29-1 . TGCAGCGCCGGACGGGTACCCGGGGAGACCCAGTACTTC CSAGRVPGETQYF
TRBJ2-5 . TRBV5-1 . TGCGCCAGCAGCCGTGGGGGGCAAGAGACCCAGTACTTC CASSRGGQETQYF
TRBJ2-1 TRBD2 TRBV5-6 . TGTGCCAGCAGCTTTATTCCAGCTAGCGGCAATGAGCAGTTCTTC CASSFIPASGNEQFF
TRBJ1-1 TRBD1 TRBV30 . TGTGCCTGGAGACCGGACAGGGACACTGAAGCTTTCTTT CAWRPDRDTEAFF
TRBJ1-5 TRBD1 TRBV2 . TGTGCCAGCAGTGAAGCGACAGGGGGCAATCAGCCCCAGCATTTT CASSEATGGNQPQHF
TRBJ1-6 TRBD1 TRBV10-3 . TGTGCCATCGGGGGACAGGGTTTATCGCCCCTCCACTTT CAIGGQGLSPLHF
TRBJ2-5 . TRBV5-1 . TGCGCCAGCAGCCCTGGCCACCAAGAGACCCAGTACTTC CASSPGHQETQYF
TRBJ2-1 . TRBV30 . TGTGCCTGGAGCACAATGATGGGCCCGCAGTTCTTC CAWSTMMGPQFF
TRBJ1-2 . TRBV1 . TGCACCAGCAGCCGCTATGGCTACACCTTC CTSSRYGYTF
TRBJ2-5 . TRBV5-1 . TGCGCCAGCAGCTGGGACGTGCAAGAGACCCAGTACTTC CASSWDVQETQYF
TRBJ2-2 . TRBV5-6 . TGTGCCGTCCAGGGTAACACCGGGGAGCTGTTTTTT CAVQGNTGELFF
TRBJ2-2 . TRBV9 . TGTGCCAGCAGCGTAGTAGCCGGGGAGCTGTTTTTT CASSVVAGELFF
TRBJ2-2 . TRBV15 . TGTGCCACCAGCAGAGATCTCGGGGACAACCAGGAGCTGTTTTTT CATSRDLGDNQELFF
TRBJ2-1 TRBD2 TRBV6-5 . TGTGCCAGCAGTTCCCCTGGGACTAGCCAGGAGCAGTTCTTC CASSSPGTSQEQFF
TRBJ2-2 . TRBV30 . TGTGCCTGGCGCCCAGGGTACACCGGGGAGCTGTTTTTT CAWRPGYTGELFF
TRBJ2-6 TRBD1 TRBV5-1 few TGCGCCAGCAGCGGGGGACAGCACGGGGCCAACGTCCTGACTTTC CASSGGQHGANVLTF
TRBJ2-1 TRBD2 TRBV10-3 . TGTGCCAGCAGCTCATTCCGCGGGGGTAGCTCCTACAATGAGCAGTTCTTC CASSSFRGGSSYNEQFF
TRBJ1-4 . TRBV18 . TGTGCCAGCTCACCACGGGACGGAACTAATGAAAAACTGTTTTTT CASSPRDGTNEKLFF
TRBJ1-1 . TRBV25-1 . TGTGCCAGCAGTGAAACGAGCCAGTACACTGAAGCTTTCTTT CASSETSQYTEAFF
TRBJ2-5 TRBD2 TRBV6-6 . TGTGCCAGCAGGCCGAACGGGGGGGAGACCCAGTACTTC CASRPNGGETQYF
TRBJ2-7 . TRBV2 . TGTGCCAGCAGTGTCACCGGCGGGAACTACGAGCAGTACTTC CASSVTGGNYEQYF
TRBJ1-2 TRBD1 TRBV19 . TGTGCCAGTAGTCACCAGGGGGTGAACTATGGCTACACCTTC CASSHQGVNYGYTF
TRBJ1-2 TRBD1 TRBV29-1 . TGCAGCGCTACAGGGGGCTTTGGCTACACCTTC CSATGGFGYTF
TRBJ2-2 . TRBV28 few TGTGCCAGCAGTTTCAACGGGGAGCTGTTTTTT CASSFNGELFF
TRBJ1-3 . TRBV29-1 . TGCAGCGTTGAATCGGGATCTGGAAACACCATATATTTT CSVESGSGNTIYF
TRBJ1-4 TRBD1 TRBV5-1 . TGCGCCAGCAGCCTGGGACAGGGCGCAACTAATGAAAAACTGTTTTTT CASSLGQGATNEKLFF
TRBJ1-6 . TRBV5-1 . TGCGCCAGCAGCCAAGATTATACGGATTCACCCCTCCACTTT CASSQDYTDSPLHF
TRBJ1-2 . TRBV11-3 . TGTGCCAGCAGCTTAGGTGGATATAGTCAGGATGGCTACACCTTC CASSLGGYSQDGYTF
TRBJ2-5 . TRBV30 . TGTGCCTGGAGTGTAGGTGTGGGGCGAAAGACCCAGTACTTC CAWSVGVGRKTQYF
TRBJ1-2 . TRBV5-1 . TGCGCCAGCCGGCAGACTTCTAACTATGGCTACACCTTC CASRQTSNYGYTF
TRBJ1-2 TRBD1 TRBV15 few TGTGCCACCAGCAGAGAGGAGGGCAGGGGGTACGATGGCTACACCTTC CATSREEGRGYDGYTF
TRBJ1-1 . TRBV11-2 . TGTGCCAGCAGCCGCGCGTGGAATACTGAAGCTTTCTTT CASSRAWNTEAFF
TRBJ2-3 TRBD1 TRBV5-1 . TGCGCCAGCAGCTGGCGGGGACAGGGCCCATTCGGGACAGATACGCAGTATTTT CASSWRGQGPFGTDTQYF
TRBJ2-3 . TRBV9 few TGTGCCAGCAGCGTAGCTATTACGGGAACAGATACGCAGTATTTT CASSVAITGTDTQYF
TRBJ1-6 . TRBV9 . TGTGCCAGCAGCATTGGGGTGGAAAATTCACCCCTCCACTTT CASSIGVENSPLHF
TRBJ2-3 TRBD2 TRBV7-9 . TGTGCCAGCAGACTGGGGACTAGCACGGATACGCAGTATTTT CASRLGTSTDTQYF
TRBJ1-1 . TRBV29-1 . TGCAGCGTTGAAGGCCGGATGAACACTGAAGCTTTCTTT CSVEGRMNTEAFF